The TCR beta chain described here comes from a study of cytomegalovirus exposure and HLA in healthy donors. PCR used 60 Vbeta primers and 13 Jbeta primers. Profiling relied on immunoSEQ multiplex PCR, and the TCRdb table lists in-frame clones only, not all of them. The sample consists of about 100,000 clones, 70% to 85% of them appearing once. The V gene lost 2 bases and the J gene lost 6 bases, with 8 bases spanning the gap. Germline V lookup: CDR1 MNHEY, CDR2 SMNVEV (reference sequence). The CDR3 is made up of 14 amino acids. The study sampled nominally healthy donors, though unrecorded immune exposures were likely. Notes on this clone: The antigen remains undetermined.

Study results and limitations: Researchers catalogued approximately 170 TCR beta chains as cytomegalovirus-associated. In vitro assays verified that three CMV-associated chains recognized CMV antigens specifically. A link between a missense DCLRE1C variant and TCR beta V- and J-gene trimming emerged from a later analysis.

This rearrangement joins TRBV27 to TRBJ1-6; TRBD1 is a possible D gene (5 bases). Sample: PBMCs. The clonotype was recovered from a woman aged 18-35 years in good health and CMV-seronegative. The CDR3 here is CASSLGGVNSPLHF. DNA of the CDR3: TGTGCCAGCAGTTTAGGAGGGGTTAATTCACCCCTCCACTTT.